This T cell receptor beta chain was sequenced for a study of blood T cell repertoires in COVID-19. Study details: Sites across the United States, Italy and Spain contributed samples from acute and convalescent COVID-19. T cells, B-cell-depleted T cells, or PBMCs provided the cDNA or gDNA that served as material.

Seattle researchers signed up patients amid active infection and tracked them longitudinally. The authors' processing: Researchers report that nucleated cell counts were estimated from reference gene primer amplification. Clones were read by immunoSEQ multiplex PCR, and TCRdb kept only the in-frame ones, dropping some. V and J calls and clone size are given by that table; D and trimming were obtained from the DNA. The data hold over 150,000 clones, with 85% observed a single time. V shed 0 bases, J shed 6 bases, and the junction held 5 bases outside the gene matches. The germline CDR1 and CDR2 sequences are SGHRS and YFSETQ. The CDR3 length is 15 residues.

This sequence was found in a woman of 80 years or more with COVID-19, enrolled during active disease. The rearrangement joins TRBV5-1 to TRBJ2-1, with 8 bases fitting TRBD1. Sequencing input: peripheral blood. This CDR3 reads CASSLGQGIGNEQFF. CDR3 nucleotide sequence: TGCGCCAGCAGCTTGGGACAGGGGATCGGCAATGAGCAGTTCTTC.